What follows are 19 T cell receptor beta chains derived from one specimen sequenced in a study of Graves' ophthalmopathy and Graves' hyperthyroidism. Using RNA transcripts, the TCR beta CDR3 regions were amplified. Investigators did first-round RT-PCR with HTBI primers, then second-round multiplex PCR. Each CDR3 protein is one row after TCRdb ran MiXCR on the multiplex PCR reads. The table records around 1.1 million distinct CDR3 sequences, 36% of them present only once. Input material: peripheral blood or thyroid tissue (not recorded which). These TCRs come from an adult man with Graves' hyperthyroidism.

Comment on this clonotype: Mismatch with germline at one junction end may stem from a read error. This sequence joins TRBV10-3 and TRBJ2-2; TRBD1 or TRBD2 may be the D gene (5 bases each). Germline V gives CDR1 ENHRY, CDR2 SYGVKD. CDR3 length equals 17 residues. CDR3 region: CASSRDGRKPIAGELFF. The CDR3 region has the DNA TGTGCCAGCAGTCGGGACGGTCGAAAACCGATTGCCGGGGAGCTGTTTTTT.

This clonotype was seen repeatedly, ten times or more. CDR3 amino acids: CASRRRNTEAFF. As DNA, the CDR3 is TGTGCCAGCAGGCGGCGGAACACTGAAGCTTTCTTT. The genes are TRBV2 and TRBJ1-1; D unclear. Germline V lookup: CDR1 SNHLY, CDR2 FYNNEI. CDR3 length: 12 amino acids. V lost 6 bases to trimming and J lost 1 base, with 6 bases between them.

This clonotype has a handful of counts. The chain uses TRBV20-1 and TRBJ2-5; TRBD2 matches 11 bases. The trim removed 0 bases at V and 5 bases at J, leaving 5 bases unmatched. CDR1 DFQATT and CDR2 SNEGSKA come from the germline V gene (reference sequence). The CDR3 has 15 residues. The DNA of the CDR3 is TGCAGTGCTAGAGACCTAGCGGGGGGATGGGAGACCCAGTACTTC. It codes for CSARDLAGGWETQYF.

This clonotype showed up just a few times. Possible read error: a much larger clone is one base away. The V and J genes are TRBV15 and TRBJ1-4; TRBD1 might be the D (6 bases). Germline V gene data show CDR1 as LNHNV and CDR2 as YYDKDF (reference sequence). The CDR3 has 15 residues. V was shortened by 6 bases and J by 7 bases, with 18 bases between the two germline ends. CDR3 sequence reads: CATSTQNLTGEKLFF. The CDR3 coding sequence is TGTGCCACCAGTACACAAAATCTGACAGGTGAAAAACTGTTTTTT.

The chain uses TRBV15 and TRBJ2-5; D unclear. Germline CDR1 reads LNHNV; CDR2 reads YYDKDF (reference sequence). The CDR3 runs 12 residues. V lost 4 bases, J lost 9 bases, and 12 bases lay in between. This CDR3 is CATSNGEWPQYF. The DNA for the CDR3 is TGTGCCACCAGCAACGGCGAATGGCCCCAGTACTTC.

This sequence joins TRBV7-9 and TRBJ2-5, with D perhaps matching TRBD1 or TRBD2 (5 bases each). CDR1 is SEHNR and CDR2 is FQNEAQ in the germline V gene (reference sequence). The CDR3 totals 14 residues. The V end was cut by 5 bases, the J end by 3 bases, with 13 bases between. DNA for the CDR3: TGTGCCAGCAGCCGGGACGACTACGAAGAGACCCAGTACTTC. As protein: CASSRDDYEETQYF.

This clonotype has at least ten counts. The gene calls are TRBV7-9 and TRBJ2-5; 11 bases are shared with TRBD2. Germline V CDR1 and CDR2: SEHNR, FQNEAQ (reference sequence). Unmatched junction bases numbered 4, after V lost 5 bases and J lost 2 bases. The CDR3 extends over 15 amino acids. The CDR3, as DNA: TGTGCCAGCAGCATGGGACTAGCGGTACAAGAGACCCAGTACTTC. Translated: CASSMGLAVQETQYF.

This chain connects TRBV19 to TRBJ2-3, with D perhaps assigned TRBD1 or TRBD2 (5 bases each). The CDR3 spans 12 residues. Trimming took off 5 bases at V and 10 bases at J, with 13 bases between the two ends. Germline CDR1 and CDR2: LNHDA and SQIVND (reference sequence). The chain's CDR3 is CASSFGDGPQYF. For the CDR3, the DNA is TGTGCCAGTAGTTTTGGGGACGGTCCGCAGTATTTT.

Points on this clonotype: A much larger clonotype is one base distant, so this may be a read error. The chain combines TRBV20-1 with TRBJ2-7; weak D call: TRBD1 (7 bases). V shed 6 bases and J shed 2 bases, with 23 bases lying between them. The CDR3 covers 16 residues. Germline V CDR1 and CDR2: DFQATT, SNEGSKA (reference sequence). As DNA, the CDR3 is TGCAGTGCCTCACCCCAGGGGGGACCTGAGACCTACGAGCAGTACTTC. This gives the protein CSASPQGGPETYEQYF.

This chain uses TRBV5-1 with TRBJ1-1, with no clear D. The ends were cut back, 0 bases at V and 0 bases at J, with 6 bases in the middle. The CDR3 spans 14 residues. The germline V gene has CDR1 SGHRS and CDR2 YFSETQ. CDR3 in amino acids: CASSLDTVNTEAFF. The CDR3 nucleotides read TGCGCCAGCAGCTTGGATACAGTGAACACTGAAGCTTTCTTT.

This clonotype was seen a few times. This chain links TRBV13 with TRBJ1-6; maybe TRBD1 (5 bases). Between the trimmed V and J ends, which lost 4 bases and 8 bases, there was a span of 12 bases. The CDR3 length is 14 residues. Germline V gene lookup returns CDR1 PRHDT and CDR2 FYEKMQ (reference sequence). CDR3 loop: CASSSRAGDSPLHF. In DNA, the CDR3 is TGTGCCAGCAGCTCAAGGGCGGGGGATTCACCCCTCCACTTT. Drawing the rest from reference TRBV13 and TRBJ1-6, the complete variable domain is AAGVIQSPRHLIKEKRETATLKCYPIPRHDTVYWYQQGPGQDPQFLISFYEKMQSDKGSIPDRFSAQQFSDYHSELNMSSLELGDSALYFCASSSRAGDSPLHFGNGTRLTVT.

The genes are TRBV12-3 or TRBV12-4 and TRBJ1-5; D unclear. This CDR3 is 14 amino acids long. V was trimmed by 5 bases and J by 6 bases, leaving 14 bases between them. This CDR3 is CASSGREGRQPQHF. The CDR3 DNA follows: TGTGCCAGCAGTGGCCGAGAAGGGCGTCAGCCCCAGCATTTT.

The J gene is TRBJ1-5, the V gene TRBV7-3; 8 bases agree with TRBD1. Trimming removed 5 bases from V and 8 bases from J; junction bases left unmatched: 14. CDR3 length equals 16 residues. Germline-derived CDR1 and CDR2 are SGHTA and FQGTGA. In DNA, the CDR3 is TGTGCCAGCAGCCTCACGGCAGGGGGCGGGAATGAGCCCCAGCATTTT. It encodes CASSLTAGGGNEPQHF.

This clonotype came up once. V and J are TRBV29-1 and TRBJ1-1; weak D call: TRBD1 (5 bases). Germline assignment: CDR1 SQVTM and CDR2 ANQGSEA. The CDR3 has 10 amino acids. V was trimmed by 0 bases and J by 11 bases, leaving 7 bases between them. Written as DNA, the CDR3 is TGCAGCGTTGAAGAGGGGGGGGCTTTCTTT. This encodes CSVEEGGAFF.

This clonotype was counted many times. The chain has TRBV5-1 and TRBJ2-7; TRBD2 agrees at 7 bases. V was pared by 1 base and J by 3 bases, with 10 bases of the junction left unmatched. The CDR3 covers 16 residues. Germline V gene data show CDR1 as SGHRS and CDR2 as YFSETQ. CDR3 nucleotides: TGCGCCAGCAGCTTGAATTTGCAGCGGGGCAACTACGAGCAGTACTTC. Amino acids: CASSLNLQRGNYEQYF.

This clonotype was found many times. The chain recombines TRBV12-3 or TRBV12-4 with TRBJ1-6, with D hard to call. Trimming pared 5 bases from V and 9 bases from J, leaving 14 bases between. The CDR3 runs 14 residues. The CDR3 reads CASSGWVTSSPLHF. The CDR3 nucleotides read TGTGCCAGCAGTGGCTGGGTTACCAGTTCACCCCTCCACTTT.

The J gene is TRBJ1-4, the V gene TRBV25-1; D gene uncertain. CDR1 and CDR2 (germline): MGHDK, SYGVNS. Between the trimmed V and J ends, which lost 5 bases and 2 bases, there was a span of 15 bases. CDR3 length: 16 amino acids. The CDR3 DNA reads as TGTGCCAGCAGTTTAGTCAGAGGGTCGACTAATGAAAAACTGTTTTTT. It encodes CASSLVRGSTNEKLFF.

This clonotype appeared many times. This chain joins TRBV9 and TRBJ2-2; 8 nucleotides line up with TRBD2. Germline CDR1 and CDR2: SGDLS and YYNGEE. With V trimmed by 0 bases and J by 5 bases, 3 bases remained unmatched. The CDR3 is 15 amino acids. The CDR3 DNA reads TGTGCCAGCAGCGTAGCGGGACTAGGAACCGGGGAGCTGTTTTTT. Its protein is CASSVAGLGTGELFF.

The chain links TRBV12-3 or TRBV12-4 to TRBJ2-7; 8 positions match TRBD1. The CDR3 loop spans 13 amino acids. With 7 bases clipped from V and 3 bases from J, the junction kept 5 bases outside the gene matches. The CDR3 spells CASMTGVFYEQYF. The CDR3 nucleotides are TGTGCCAGCATGACAGGGGTATTCTACGAGCAGTACTTC.